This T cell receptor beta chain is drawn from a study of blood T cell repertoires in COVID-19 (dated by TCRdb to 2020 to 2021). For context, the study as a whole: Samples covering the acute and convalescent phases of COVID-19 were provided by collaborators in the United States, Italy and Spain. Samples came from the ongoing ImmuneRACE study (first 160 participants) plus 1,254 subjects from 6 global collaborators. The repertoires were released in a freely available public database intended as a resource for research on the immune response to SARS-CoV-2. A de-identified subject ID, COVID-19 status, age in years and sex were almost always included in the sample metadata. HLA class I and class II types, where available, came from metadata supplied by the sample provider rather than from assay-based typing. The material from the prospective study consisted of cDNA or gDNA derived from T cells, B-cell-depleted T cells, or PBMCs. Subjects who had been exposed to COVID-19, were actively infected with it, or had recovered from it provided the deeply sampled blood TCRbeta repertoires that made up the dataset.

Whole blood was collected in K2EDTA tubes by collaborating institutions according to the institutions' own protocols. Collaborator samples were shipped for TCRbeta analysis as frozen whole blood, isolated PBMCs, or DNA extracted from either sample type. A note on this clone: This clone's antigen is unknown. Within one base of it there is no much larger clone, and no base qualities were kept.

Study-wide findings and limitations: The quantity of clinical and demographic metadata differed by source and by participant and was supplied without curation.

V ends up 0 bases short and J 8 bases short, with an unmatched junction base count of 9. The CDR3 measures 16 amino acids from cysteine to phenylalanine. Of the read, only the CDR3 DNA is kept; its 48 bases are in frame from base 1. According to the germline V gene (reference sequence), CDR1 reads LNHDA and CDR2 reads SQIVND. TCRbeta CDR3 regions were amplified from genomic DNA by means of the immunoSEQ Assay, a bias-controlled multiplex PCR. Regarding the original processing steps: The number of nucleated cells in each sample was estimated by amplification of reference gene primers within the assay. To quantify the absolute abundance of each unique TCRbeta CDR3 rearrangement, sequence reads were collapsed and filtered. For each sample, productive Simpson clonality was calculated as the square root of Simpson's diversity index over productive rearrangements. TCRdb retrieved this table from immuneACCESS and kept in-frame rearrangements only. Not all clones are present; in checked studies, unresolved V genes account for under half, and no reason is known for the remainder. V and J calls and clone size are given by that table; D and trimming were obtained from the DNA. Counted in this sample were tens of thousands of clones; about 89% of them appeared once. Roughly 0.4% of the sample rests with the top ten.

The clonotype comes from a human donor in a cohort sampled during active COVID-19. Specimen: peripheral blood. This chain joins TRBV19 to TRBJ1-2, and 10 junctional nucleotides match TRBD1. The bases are TGTGCCAGTAGTATAGATGCGACAGGGGGCGGGAGCGGCTACACCTTC. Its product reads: CASSIDATGGGSGYTF. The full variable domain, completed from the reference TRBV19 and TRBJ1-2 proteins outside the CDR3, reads DGGITQSPKYLFRKEGQNVTLSCEQNLNHDAMYWYRQDPGQGLRLIYYSQIVNDFQKGDIAEGYSVSREKKESFPLTVTSAQKNPTAFYLCASSIDATGGGSGYTFGSGTRLTVV.